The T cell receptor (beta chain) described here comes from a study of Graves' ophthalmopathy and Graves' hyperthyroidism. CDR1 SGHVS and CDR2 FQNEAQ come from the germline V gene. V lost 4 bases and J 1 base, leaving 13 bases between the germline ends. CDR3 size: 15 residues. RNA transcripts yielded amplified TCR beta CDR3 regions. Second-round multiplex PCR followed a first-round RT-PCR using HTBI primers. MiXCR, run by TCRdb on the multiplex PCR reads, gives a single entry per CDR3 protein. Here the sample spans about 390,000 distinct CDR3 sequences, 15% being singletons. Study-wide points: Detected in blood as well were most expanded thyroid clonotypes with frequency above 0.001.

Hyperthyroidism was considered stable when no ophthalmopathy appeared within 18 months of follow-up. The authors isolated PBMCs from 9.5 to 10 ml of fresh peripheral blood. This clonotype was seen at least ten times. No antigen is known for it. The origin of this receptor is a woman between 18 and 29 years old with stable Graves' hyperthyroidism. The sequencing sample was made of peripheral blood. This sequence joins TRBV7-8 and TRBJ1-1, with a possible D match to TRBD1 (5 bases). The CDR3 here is CASSYRRDRNTEAFF. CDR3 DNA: TGTGCCAGCAGCTACAGGAGAGACCGGAACACTGAAGCTTTCTTT.